In this sample, the clone carrying this T cell receptor (beta chain) turned up a few times. CDR3 length: 16 residues. The trim removed 6 bases at V and 2 bases at J, leaving 11 bases unmatched. Germline V gives CDR1 SGDLS, CDR2 YYNGEE. The data were obtained in a study of OX40 agonist ivuxolimab in advanced cancers. Sequencing was performed with immunoSEQ multiplex PCR; in TCRdb, only in-frame clones are kept and a portion is missing. The sample gives more than 55,000 clones, less than 85% of which show up once; less than 4.5% is in the top ten. The sequences come from CD4+ or CD8+ T cells sorted from blood, collected in a trial of the OX40 agonist ivuxolimab. The clonotype comes from an adult with an advanced solid tumor such as melanoma, head and neck, liver or kidney cancer. The chain combines TRBV9 with TRBJ2-7, with 10 bases that match TRBD2. The CDR3 region has the DNA TGTGCCAGCACCAACCTCTTGACTAGCGGGCCCTACGAGCAGTACTTC. This translates into CASTNLLTSGPYEQYF.